The text below deals with one TCR beta chain. This clonotype was counted many times. The specificity of this receptor is unknown. Base qualities were left out, and no much larger clone turns up one base away. The CDR3 covers 16 residues, taking in both the cysteine and the phenylalanine. Only CDR3 DNA remains: 48 bases, in frame from the first base. Ends trimmed: V by 3 bases, J by 8 bases; bases unmatched to a gene: 10. Taken from the germline V gene (reference sequence), the CDR1 and CDR2 loops are LGHDT and YNNKEL. These data come from a study of human T cells and chemical hapten exposure (dated by TCRdb to the early 2020s). With respect to the entire study: For sensitization, 2% DPC in acetone was applied to an approximately 2 cm by approximately 2 cm area of upper inner arm skin. Most of the patients in the cohort were female, and the cohort covered alopecia areata with under or over 50% scalp involvement, alopecia totalis and alopecia universalis. Libraries were combined into a pool for sequencing, and differences in TCR yield between samples came mainly from small differences in library volumes within the pool. Weekly therapeutic DPC doses were additionally applied to the scalp of patients throughout the roughly 25-week study period. In alopecia patients, the study followed how the peripheral blood TCR repertoire changed in vivo over primary and secondary sensitization to diphenylcyclopropenone (DPC), a hapten. Nearly 30 alopecia patients gave blood for TCR sequencing at one to four time points (pre-sensitization, 2, 6 and 24 weeks). Blood samples were taken from patients before sensitization (week 0) and at 2, 6 and about 24 weeks after DPC sensitization. Patch testing was done on the upper back using Finn chambers containing 0.01% DPC, and results were scored after 6 days according to International Contact Dermatitis Research Group standards.

Overall study outcomes, separate from this receptor: Significantly more large CDR3 similarity clusters were formed by expanded TCRs than by pre-sensitization or healthy control sets, consistent with antigen-driven responses. DPC sensitization did not change how many TCRs were above 1 in 1000 frequency, and no evidence was found of alterations in global repertoire structure. After repeated subsampling, changes were observed in the strength of the expansion versus patch-test correlation and in the threshold at which the correlation became significant. Patch test score was positively correlated with the number of PT1 expanded TCRs, with significance at thresholds 8, 16 and 32 but not at 4. Because every patient had alopecia, a presumed autoimmune disease, the patients' immune response might differ from that of healthy individuals.

The library came from RACE. The listed sequencing device is NextSeq 500. Library preparation attached unique molecular identifiers to individual cDNA molecules for quantitative, reproducible TCR counting. From each blood RNA sample, both TCR alpha and TCR beta chains were sequenced. Regarding the original processing steps: Samples had a median of roughly 91,000 TCRs, with a range from 23,224 to 690,600. The Decombinator software suite was used to annotate V, J and CDR3 in the TCR reads. To make PS versus PT1 abundance plots, every sample was subsampled to the same number of TCRs (28,000). Expanded TCRs were defined as absent before sensitization and observed at least eight times at the 2-week time point. TCRdb reran the public reads through fastp at Q25 and MiXCR, keeping productive beta chains. CDR3 protein duplicates are merged, each entry listing the most common genes and DNA. The V and J calls were determined by TCRdb, not by the authors. The sample records 75,000 to 90,000 distinct CDR3 sequences, approximately 12% of which are singletons. The ten biggest clones cover roughly 3.6% of the sample.

This specimen's time point label, interpreted: patch test 1, 2 weeks after DPC sensitization. The treatment or condition label, as the study defines it: therapeutic diphenylcyclopropenone sensitization with weekly scalp DPC. Blood at each patch-test visit was drawn before the patch test was applied. Patients were considered eligible if aged 18 to 70, diagnosed with alopecia and deemed suitable for DPC therapy, and patients were excluded if pregnant. Unfractionated whole blood was collected in Tempus Blood RNA tubes, and total RNA was extracted from that blood. The clonotype originates from a woman in her sixties or seventies with alopecia areata. Some clones in this sample may be carry-over from other donors' samples. This chain joins TRBV3-1 to TRBJ2-1, with 10 bases matching TRBD2. This sample comprised whole blood, obtained in connection with sensitization to the hapten diphenylcyclopropenone (DPC). The sequenced DNA is TGTGCCAGCAGCCACCAAGCGGGGGGGCAAGGGGATGAGCAGTTCTTC. Its coded protein is CASSHQAGGQGDEQFF.